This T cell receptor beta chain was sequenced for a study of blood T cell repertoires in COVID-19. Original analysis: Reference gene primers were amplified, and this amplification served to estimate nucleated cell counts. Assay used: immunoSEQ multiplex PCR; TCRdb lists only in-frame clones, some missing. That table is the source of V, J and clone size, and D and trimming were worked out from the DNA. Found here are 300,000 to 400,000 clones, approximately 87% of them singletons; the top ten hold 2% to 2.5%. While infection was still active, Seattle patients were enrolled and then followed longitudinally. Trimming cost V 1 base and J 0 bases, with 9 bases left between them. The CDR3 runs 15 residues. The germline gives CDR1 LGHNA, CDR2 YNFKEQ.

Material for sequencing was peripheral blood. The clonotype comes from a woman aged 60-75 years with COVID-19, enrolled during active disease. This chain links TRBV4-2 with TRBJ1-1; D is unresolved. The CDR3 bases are TGTGCCAGCAGCCAAGGGGAGCGATTGAACACTGAAGCTTTCTTT. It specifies CASSQGERLNTEAFF.